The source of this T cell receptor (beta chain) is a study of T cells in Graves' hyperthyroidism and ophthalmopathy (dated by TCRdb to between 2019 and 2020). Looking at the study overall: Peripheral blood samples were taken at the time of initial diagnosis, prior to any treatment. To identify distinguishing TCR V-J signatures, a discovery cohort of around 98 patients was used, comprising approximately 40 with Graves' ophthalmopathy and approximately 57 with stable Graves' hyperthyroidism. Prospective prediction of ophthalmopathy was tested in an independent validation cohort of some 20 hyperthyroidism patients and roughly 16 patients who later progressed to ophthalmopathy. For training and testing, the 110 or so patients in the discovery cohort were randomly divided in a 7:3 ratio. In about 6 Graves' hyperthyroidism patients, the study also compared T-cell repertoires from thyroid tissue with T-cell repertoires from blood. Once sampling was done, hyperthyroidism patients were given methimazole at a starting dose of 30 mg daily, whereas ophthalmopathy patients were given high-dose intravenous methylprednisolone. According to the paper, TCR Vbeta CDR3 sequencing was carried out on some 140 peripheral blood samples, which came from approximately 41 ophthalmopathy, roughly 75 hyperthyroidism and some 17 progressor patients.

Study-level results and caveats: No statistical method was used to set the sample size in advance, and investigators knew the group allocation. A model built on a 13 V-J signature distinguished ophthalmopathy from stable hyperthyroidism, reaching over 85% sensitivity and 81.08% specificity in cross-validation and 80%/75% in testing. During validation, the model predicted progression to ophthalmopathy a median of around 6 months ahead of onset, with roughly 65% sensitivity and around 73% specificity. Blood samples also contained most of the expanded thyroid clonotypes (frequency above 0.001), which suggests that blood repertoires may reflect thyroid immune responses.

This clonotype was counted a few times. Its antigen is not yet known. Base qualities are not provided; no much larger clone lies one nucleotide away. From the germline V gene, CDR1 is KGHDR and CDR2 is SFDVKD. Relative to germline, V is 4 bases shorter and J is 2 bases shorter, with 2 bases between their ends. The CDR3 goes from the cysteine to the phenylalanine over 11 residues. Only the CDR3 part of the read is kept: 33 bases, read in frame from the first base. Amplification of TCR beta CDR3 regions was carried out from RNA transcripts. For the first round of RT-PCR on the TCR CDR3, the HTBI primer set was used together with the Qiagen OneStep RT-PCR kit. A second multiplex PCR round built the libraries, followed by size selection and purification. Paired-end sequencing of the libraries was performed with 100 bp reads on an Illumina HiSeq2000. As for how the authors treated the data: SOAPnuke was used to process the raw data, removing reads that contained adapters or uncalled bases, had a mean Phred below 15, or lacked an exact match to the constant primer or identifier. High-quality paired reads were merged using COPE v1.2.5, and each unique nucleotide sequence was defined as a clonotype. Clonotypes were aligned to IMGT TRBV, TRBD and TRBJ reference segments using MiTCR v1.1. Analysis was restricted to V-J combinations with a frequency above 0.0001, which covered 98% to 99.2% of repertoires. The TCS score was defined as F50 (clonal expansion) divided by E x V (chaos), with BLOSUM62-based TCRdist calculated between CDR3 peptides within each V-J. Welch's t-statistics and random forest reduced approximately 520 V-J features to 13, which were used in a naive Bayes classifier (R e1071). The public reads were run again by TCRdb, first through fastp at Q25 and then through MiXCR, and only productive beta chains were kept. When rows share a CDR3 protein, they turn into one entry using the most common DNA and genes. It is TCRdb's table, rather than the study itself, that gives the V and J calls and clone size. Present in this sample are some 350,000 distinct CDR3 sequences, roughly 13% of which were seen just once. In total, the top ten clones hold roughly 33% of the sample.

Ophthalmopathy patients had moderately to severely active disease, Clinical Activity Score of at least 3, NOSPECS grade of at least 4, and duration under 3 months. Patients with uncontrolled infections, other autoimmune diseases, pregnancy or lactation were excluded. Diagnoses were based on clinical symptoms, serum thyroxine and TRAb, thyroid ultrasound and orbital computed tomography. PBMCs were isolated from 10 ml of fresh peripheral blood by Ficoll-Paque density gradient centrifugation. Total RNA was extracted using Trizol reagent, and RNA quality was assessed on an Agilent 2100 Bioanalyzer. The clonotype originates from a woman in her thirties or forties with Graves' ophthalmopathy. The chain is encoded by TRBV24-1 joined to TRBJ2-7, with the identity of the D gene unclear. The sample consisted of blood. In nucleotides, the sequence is TGTGCCACCAGTGAGCCCTACGAGCAGTACTTC. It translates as CATSEPYEQYF.